One and the same sample provided the 18 T cell receptor beta chains below, sequenced in a study of memory CD4+ T cells and cytomegalovirus serostatus. The sort gate was single viable CD3+CD4+CD8-CD45RO+ cells for memory CD4+ T cells. Using immunoSEQ multiplex PCR, the repertoire was profiled, and TCRdb retains in-frame clones only, with some absent. This table holds some 25,000 clones, 75% found once. Sample: memory CD4+ T cells from blood. The source is an adult in good health and CMV-seronegative.

The gene calls are TRBV7-2 and TRBJ1-1; D is perhaps TRBD1 (5 bases). V lost 5 bases, J lost 0 bases, and 13 bases lay in between. From germline, CDR1 is SGHTA and CDR2 FQGNSA. This CDR3 spans 15 amino acids. The CDR3 here is CASSPQAGMNTEAFF. CDR3 sequence (DNA): TGTGCCAGCAGCCCACAGGCGGGTATGAACACTGAAGCTTTCTTT.

The chain links TRBV5-4 to TRBJ1-4, with D tentatively TRBD1 (5 bases). V dropped 0 bases and J dropped 7 bases, with 19 bases sitting between them. The CDR3 extends over 17 amino acids. The germline gives CDR1 SGHNT, CDR2 YYREEE (reference sequence). The CDR3 sequence is CASSLDSRAGRREKLFF. CDR3 in DNA: TGTGCCAGCAGCTTGGATTCCCGGGCAGGGCGTCGTGAAAAACTGTTTTTT.

In its sample, this clone is medium-sized (0.01 to 0.1%). The chain links TRBV30 to TRBJ1-1; 7 nucleotides agree with TRBD1. CDR1 is GTSNPN and CDR2 is SVGIG in the germline V gene (reference sequence). The CDR3 totals 14 residues. Losses at the gene ends were 0 bases for V and 6 bases for J; bases not matched to a gene: 7. This CDR3 is CAWSVVVGQAEAFF. Here the CDR3 DNA reads TGTGCCTGGAGTGTTGTTGTCGGACAGGCTGAAGCTTTCTTT.

This chain connects TRBV28 to TRBJ2-5; 7 positions match TRBD2. The germline V gene encodes CDR1 MDHEN and CDR2 SYDVKM. J was trimmed by 5 bases and V by 3 bases; bases with no gene match: 6. The CDR3 extends over 14 amino acids. The CDR3 coding sequence is TGTGCCAGCAGTTTTCGGGGGGTGTGGGAGACCCAGTACTTC. As protein: CASSFRGVWETQYF.

The chain has TRBV7-8 and TRBJ2-7; TRBD1 or TRBD2 may be the D gene (5 bases each). Between the trimmed V and J ends, which lost 8 bases and 7 bases, there was a span of 27 bases. Per germline, CDR1 SGHVS and CDR2 FQNEAQ. CDR3 length: 16 amino acids. The CDR3 spells CASAPPRGAVWGEQYF. The DNA for the CDR3 is TGTGCCAGCGCACCCCCTCGAGGAGCGGTCTGGGGGGAGCAGTACTTC.

V is TRBV29-1 and J is TRBJ1-2; TRBD1 matches 7 bases. The CDR3 extends over 13 amino acids. The junction had 7 bases not matched to a gene; V was cut back by 5 bases and J by 4 bases. Germline CDR1 and CDR2: SQVTM and ANQGSEA. The CDR3 nucleotides are TGCAGCGTTCAGTCCGGGACAGTCTATGGCTACACCTTC. It yields the protein CSVQSGTVYGYTF.

The chain joins TRBV29-1 to TRBJ1-2; D possibly corresponds to TRBD1 (6 bases). This CDR3 spans 14 amino acids. The germline gives CDR1 SQVTM, CDR2 ANQGSEA. V shed 3 bases and J shed 5 bases, with 16 bases lying between them. In nucleotides, the CDR3 is TGCAGCGTTGATGGGGGAGGGACAACATATGGCTACACCTTC. Protein product: CSVDGGGTTYGYTF.

As for this clone: The junction departs from the called germline gene at one end, perhaps through a read error. The rearrangement uses TRBV29-1 and TRBJ2-1; TRBD1 agrees at 9 bases. The germline V gene has CDR1 SQVTM and CDR2 ANQGSEA. The CDR3 consists of 12 residues. The CDR3 sequence is CSVQGAGNGQFF. In DNA form, the CDR3 reads TGCAGCGTACAGGGGGCAGGCAATGGGCAGTTCTTC.

This clone has only one observation. The gene calls are TRBV7-9 and TRBJ1-1, with D perhaps matching TRBD1 (5 bases). From germline, CDR1 is SEHNR and CDR2 FQNEAQ (reference sequence). V gave up 3 bases and J gave up 8 bases, with 16 bases separating them. This CDR3 is 14 amino acids long. As DNA, the CDR3 is TGTGCCAGCAGCTTCGAGGCAGGGTTGGGGGAAGCTTTCTTT. Encoded protein: CASSFEAGLGEAFF. The full variable domain, completed using reference TRBV7-9 and TRBJ1-1, is DTGVSQNPRHKITKRGQNVTFRCDPISEHNRLYWYRQTLGQGPEFLTYFQNEAQLEKSRLLSDRFSAERPKGSFSTLEIQRTEQGDSAMYLCASSFEAGLGEAFFGQGTRLTVV.

The chain combines TRBV18 with TRBJ2-7; D might be TRBD1 (6 bases). With 4 bases removed from V and 0 bases from J, the gap between germline ends came to 13 bases. The CDR3 is made up of 15 amino acids. The V gene's germline CDR1 is KGHSH and CDR2 LQKENI. CDR3 protein: CASSLPGALSYEQYF. In DNA, the CDR3 is TGTGCCAGCTCACTGCCAGGGGCCCTCTCCTACGAGCAGTACTTC. Based on the CDR3 plus reference TRBV18 and TRBJ2-7, the full variable domain is NAGVMQNPRHLVRRRGQEARLRCSPMKGHSHVYWYRQLPEEGLKFMVYLQKENIIDESGMPKERFSAEFPKEGPSILRIQQVVRGDSAAYFCASSLPGALSYEQYFGPGTRLTVT.

This sequence joins TRBV5-1 and TRBJ2-2, with D perhaps TRBD1 (5 bases). The germline gives CDR1 SGHRS, CDR2 YFSETQ. There are 14 residues in the CDR3. The V gene lost 4 bases and the J gene lost 1 base, with 8 bases spanning the gap. CDR3 sequence reads: CASSQGVNTGELFF. CDR3 in DNA: TGCGCCAGCAGCCAAGGGGTGAACACCGGGGAGCTGTTTTTT.

The chain recombines TRBV11-2 with TRBJ2-7; D is perhaps TRBD1 (6 bases). Germline V gene sequence: CDR1 SGHAT, CDR2 FQNNGV. The CDR3 extends over 13 amino acids. V was pared by 5 bases and J by 0 bases, with 8 bases between. The chain's CDR3 is CASSTGSSYEQYF. As DNA, the CDR3 is TGTGCCAGCAGCACAGGGAGCTCCTACGAGCAGTACTTC.

The V call is TRBV6-5, the J call TRBJ2-5; TRBD2 matches at 13 bases. Germline trimming cut 2 bases from V and 1 base from J; bases unmatched to any gene: 1. The CDR3 extends over 16 amino acids. Per germline, CDR1 MNHEY and CDR2 SVGAGI. The CDR3: CASSYRTSGGQETQYF. Here the CDR3 DNA reads TGTGCCAGCAGTTACCGGACTAGCGGGGGCCAAGAGACCCAGTACTTC.

The chain links TRBV5-1 to TRBJ1-1; D is ambiguous. In germline, CDR1 is SGHRS, CDR2 YFSETQ. The CDR3 contains 15 residues. Trimming cost V 0 bases and J 1 base, with 10 bases left between them. The CDR3 region is CASSLATWGNTEAFF. In nucleotides, the CDR3 is TGCGCCAGCAGCTTGGCGACCTGGGGGAACACTGAAGCTTTCTTT. The full variable domain, rest sourced from reference TRBV5-1 and TRBJ1-1, is KAGVTQTPRYLIKTRGQQVTLSCSPISGHRSVSWYQQTPGQGLQFLFEYFSETQRNKGNFPGRFSGRQFSNSRSEMNVSTLELGDSALYLCASSLATWGNTEAFFGQGTRLTVV.

V and J are TRBV18 and TRBJ2-7, with TRBD1 as a possible D gene (5 bases). From germline, CDR1 is KGHSH and CDR2 LQKENI. V lost 2 bases to trimming and J lost 3 bases, with 11 bases between them. CDR3 length: 14 amino acids. As DNA, the CDR3 is TGTGCCAGCTCACCATTGACAGACAGCTACGAGCAGTACTTC. It translates to CASSPLTDSYEQYF.

The V call is TRBV7-8, the J call TRBJ2-7, with unresolved D. Germline V lookup: CDR1 SGHVS, CDR2 FQNEAQ. This CDR3 has 13 residues. The V end lost 0 bases, the J end lost 6 bases, and 9 bases lay between the germline ends. The CDR3 coding sequence is TGTGCCAGCAGCTTAGCGTTAATAGGCGAGCAGTACTTC. Residues: CASSLALIGEQYF.

This clone was observed once. The V gene is TRBV6-5, the J gene TRBJ1-4, with D uncertain. The V end lost 6 bases, the J end lost 0 bases, and 11 bases lay between the germline ends. The germline gives CDR1 MNHEY, CDR2 SVGAGI. CDR3 length: 15 amino acids. CDR3 region: CASSPGDATNEKLFF. In DNA, the CDR3 is TGTGCCAGCAGCCCAGGAGACGCAACTAATGAAAAACTGTTTTTT.

J is TRBJ1-1 and V is TRBV6-5, with D hard to call. Deletions cut 8 bases from V and 0 bases from J, with 10 bases between. The CDR3 spans 13 residues. Germline CDR1 reads MNHEY; CDR2 reads SVGAGI. The CDR3 coding sequence is TGTGCCAGCTCCCAGAACATGAACACTGAAGCTTTCTTT. The encoded protein is CASSQNMNTEAFF.